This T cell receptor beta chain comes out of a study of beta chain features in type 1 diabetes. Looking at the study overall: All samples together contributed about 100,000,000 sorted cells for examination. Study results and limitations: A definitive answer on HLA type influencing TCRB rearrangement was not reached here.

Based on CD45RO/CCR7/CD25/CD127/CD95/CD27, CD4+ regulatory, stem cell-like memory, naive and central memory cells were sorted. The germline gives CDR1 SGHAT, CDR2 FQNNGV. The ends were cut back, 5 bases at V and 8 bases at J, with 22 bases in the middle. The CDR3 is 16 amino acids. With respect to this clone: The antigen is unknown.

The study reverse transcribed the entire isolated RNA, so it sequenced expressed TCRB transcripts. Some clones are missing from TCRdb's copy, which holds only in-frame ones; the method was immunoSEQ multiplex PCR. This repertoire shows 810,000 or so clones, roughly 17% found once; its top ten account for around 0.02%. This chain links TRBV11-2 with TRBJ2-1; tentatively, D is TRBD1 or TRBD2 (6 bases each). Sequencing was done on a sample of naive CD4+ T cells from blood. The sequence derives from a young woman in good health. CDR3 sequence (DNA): TGTGCCAGCAGCATCCGGACGGGCCGTAGGGGGGATGAGCAGTTCTTC. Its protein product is CASSIRTGRRGDEQFF.